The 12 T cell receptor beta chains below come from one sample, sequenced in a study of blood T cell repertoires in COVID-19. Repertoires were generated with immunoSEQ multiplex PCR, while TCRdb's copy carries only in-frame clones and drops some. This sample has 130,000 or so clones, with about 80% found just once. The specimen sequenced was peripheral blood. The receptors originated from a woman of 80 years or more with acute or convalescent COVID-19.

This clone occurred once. This chain's CDR3 is CASSVQGAPSPLHF. The CDR3 DNA sequence: TGTGCCAGCAGCGTACAGGGGGCCCCTTCACCCCTCCACTTT. The chain is built from TRBV6-5 and TRBJ1-6; 9 nucleotides align to TRBD1. Germline V gene data show CDR1 as MNHEY and CDR2 as SVGAGI. CDR3 size: 14 residues. V lost 6 bases to trimming and J lost 9 bases; unmatched junction nucleotides: 6.

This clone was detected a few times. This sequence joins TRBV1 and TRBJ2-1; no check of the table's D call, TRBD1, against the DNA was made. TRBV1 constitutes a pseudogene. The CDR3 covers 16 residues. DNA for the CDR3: TGCACCAGCAGCCGGGCACAGTCTTCCTCCTACAATGAGCAGTTCTTC. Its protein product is CTSSRAQSSSYNEQFF.

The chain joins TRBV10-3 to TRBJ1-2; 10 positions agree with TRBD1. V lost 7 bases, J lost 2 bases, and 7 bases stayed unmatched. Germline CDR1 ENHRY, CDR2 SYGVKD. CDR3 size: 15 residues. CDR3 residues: CAITLGQGVNYGYTF. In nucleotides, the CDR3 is TGTGCCATCACTCTAGGACAGGGGGTAAACTATGGCTACACCTTC.

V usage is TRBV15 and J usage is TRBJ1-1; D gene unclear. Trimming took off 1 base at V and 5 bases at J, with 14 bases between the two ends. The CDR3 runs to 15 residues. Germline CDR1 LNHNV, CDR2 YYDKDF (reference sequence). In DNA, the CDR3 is TGTGCCACCAGCAGAGTAGTCGGGTCCCTTACTGAAGCTTTCTTT. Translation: CATSRVVGSLTEAFF.

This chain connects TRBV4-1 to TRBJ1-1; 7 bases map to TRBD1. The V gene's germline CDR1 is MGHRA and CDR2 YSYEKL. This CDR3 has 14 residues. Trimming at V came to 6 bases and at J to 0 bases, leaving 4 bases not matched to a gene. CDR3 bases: TGCGCCAGCAGTCGACAGGGTTTGAACACTGAAGCTTTCTTT. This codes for CASSRQGLNTEAFF.

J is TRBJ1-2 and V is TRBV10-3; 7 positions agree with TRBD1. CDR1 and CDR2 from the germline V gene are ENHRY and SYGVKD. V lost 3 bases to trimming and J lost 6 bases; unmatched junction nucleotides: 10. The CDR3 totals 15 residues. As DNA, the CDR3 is TGTGCCATCAGTGACACTCAGGGGGGATTTGATGGCTACACCTTC. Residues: CAISDTQGGFDGYTF.

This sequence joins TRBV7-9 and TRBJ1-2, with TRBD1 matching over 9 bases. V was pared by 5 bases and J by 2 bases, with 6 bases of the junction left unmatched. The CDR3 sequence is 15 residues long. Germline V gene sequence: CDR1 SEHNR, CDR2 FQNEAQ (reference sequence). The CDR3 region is CASSPQGARNYGYTF. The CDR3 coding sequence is TGTGCCAGCAGCCCACAGGGGGCGAGGAACTATGGCTACACCTTC.

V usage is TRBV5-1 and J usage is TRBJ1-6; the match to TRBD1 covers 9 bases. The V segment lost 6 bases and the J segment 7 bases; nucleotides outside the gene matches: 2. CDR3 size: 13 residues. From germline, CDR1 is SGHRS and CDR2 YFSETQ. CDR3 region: CASTGTGNSPLHF. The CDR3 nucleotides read TGCGCCAGCACCGGGACAGGGAATTCACCCCTCCACTTT.

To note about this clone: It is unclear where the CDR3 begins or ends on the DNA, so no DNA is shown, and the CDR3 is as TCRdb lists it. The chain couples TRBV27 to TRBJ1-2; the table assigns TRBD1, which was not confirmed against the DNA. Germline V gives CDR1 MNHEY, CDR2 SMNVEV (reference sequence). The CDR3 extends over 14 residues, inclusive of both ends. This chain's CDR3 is CASSSSPGQGATTF.

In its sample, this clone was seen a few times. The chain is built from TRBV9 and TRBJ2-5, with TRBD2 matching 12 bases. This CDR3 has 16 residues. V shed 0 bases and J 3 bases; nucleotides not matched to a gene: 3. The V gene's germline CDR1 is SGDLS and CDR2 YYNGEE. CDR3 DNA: TGTGCCAGCAGCGTAGAGACTAGCGGGGGAAAAGAGACCCAGTACTTC. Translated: CASSVETSGGKETQYF.

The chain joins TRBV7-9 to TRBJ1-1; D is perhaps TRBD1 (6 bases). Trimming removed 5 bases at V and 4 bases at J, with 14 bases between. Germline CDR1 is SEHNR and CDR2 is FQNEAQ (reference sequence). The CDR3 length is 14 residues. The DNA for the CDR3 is TGTGCCAGCAGCCCCACGGACAGACCCACTGAAGCTTTCTTT. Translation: CASSPTDRPTEAFF.

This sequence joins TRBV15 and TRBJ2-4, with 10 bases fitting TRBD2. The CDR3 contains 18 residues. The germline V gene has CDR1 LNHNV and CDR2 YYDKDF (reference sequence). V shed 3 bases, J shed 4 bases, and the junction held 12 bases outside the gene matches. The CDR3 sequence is CATSRSEGAGGIKNIQYF. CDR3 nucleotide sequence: TGTGCCACCAGCAGGTCCGAGGGAGCGGGGGGGATAAAAAACATTCAGTACTTC.